This note documents a single TCR beta chain sequence. What it binds is unknown. This sample is part of a study of T cells in Graves' hyperthyroidism and ophthalmopathy. Overall study results and limits: Blood samples included most of the expanded thyroid clonotypes exceeding 0.001.

Regions amplified from RNA transcripts were the TCR beta CDR3 regions. The HTBI primer set was used in a first-round RT-PCR of the TCR CDR3. Each CDR3 protein is one row after TCRdb ran MiXCR on the multiplex PCR reads. The sample comprises around 210,000 distinct CDR3 sequences, roughly 17% of which are singletons, and roughly 50% rests with the top ten. Trimming stripped 1 base from V and 5 bases from J, with 5 bases between. The CDR3 is 12 amino acids. Germline CDR1 reads KGHDR; CDR2 reads SFDVKD. The sequence came from a woman aged 45-60 years with Graves' hyperthyroidism. Sequencing used blood. The J gene is TRBJ2-7, the V gene TRBV24-1; no clear D gene. This chain's CDR3 is CATSDFGNEQYF. The CDR3, as DNA: TGTGCCACCAGTGATTTCGGCAACGAGCAGTACTTC.